This record concerns one TCR beta chain sequence. The specificity of this receptor is unknown. No base qualities exist here, and no much larger clone lies one base off it. There are 16 amino acids in the CDR3, from cysteine to phenylalanine inclusive. CDR3 DNA is the only sequence kept; it has 48 bases, read in frame from the first base. V drops 0 bases and J drops 4 bases, leaving 16 bases in between. The germline V gene (reference sequence) supplies CDR1 DFQATT and CDR2 SNEGSKA. Without any cell sorting, total RNA and DNA were extracted together from 20-30 mg of bulk tissue using the AllPrep DNA/RNA mini kit. Between late 2015 and March 2016, roughly 5 patients in China with histopathologically diagnosed primary liver carcinoma had their tumors surgically resected. Chronic HBV infection was present in the patients, and the patients were treatment-naive at sampling. Five spatially separated regions were sampled from each tumor: the superior, inferior, left-lateral and right-lateral poles, plus the tumor centre. According to histology, viable tumor cells made up more than 85% of every tumor sample. Fresh tumor and adjacent tissue pieces were bisected, with one half stored in RNAlater at -80 degrees C and the other half sent for histology.

These data are taken from a study of tumor-infiltrating lymphocytes in primary liver carcinoma (dated by TCRdb to about 2017). Describing the broader study: Of the five patients (three men and two women, aged 30 to 69 years), four had hepatocellular carcinoma and one had combined HCC and intrahepatic cholangiocarcinoma. Reproducibility between technical replicate repertoires was high, with correlation coefficients above 0.95 and mean shared-clone rates about 0.89. Agilent mRNA microarray profiling was performed on the roughly 27 tumor region samples to relate TCRbeta repertoire diversity to the local molecular phenotype. The tumors of the five patients were staged as T1-T3 N0M0, with maximum diameters ranging from roughly 4.2 to 10 cm. Roughly 3.5 to 8 million productive TCRbeta reads were obtained per sample, and no significant difference in read depth was found between tissue types. A total of roughly 35 specimens from 5 patients went through TCRbeta repertoire sequencing, namely 25 tumor regions, 5 adjacent noncancerous liver tissues and 5 peripheral blood samples. The study combined TCRbeta repertoire sequencing, expression microarrays and whole-exome sequencing across five regions of each liver tumor, with adjacent normal tissue and blood. The investigation overall reported the following: Only the TCR beta chain was sequenced, so true repertoire diversity is likely underestimated because unpaired alpha chains were not captured. A significantly larger repertoire fraction was made up by the top 250 clones in tumors than in blood (p = 0.039). Consistent with antigen-driven expansion, pairs of tumor regions showed higher repertoire overlap (mean roughly 36%) than either tumor-adjacent pairs (approximately 17%) or tumor-blood pairs (around 14%). With just four to six patients in the study, the authors point out that the findings should be validated in a larger study. Just about 7-25% of top clones turned up in all five regions of a tumor, which suggests spatial heterogeneity among tumor-infiltrating T cells. Comparison of CD4+ and CD8+ T cell repertoires was precluded by the use of bulk unsorted samples.

A constant-region primer and ProtoScript II reverse transcriptase were used to reverse-transcribe TCRbeta-specific cDNA from around 530 ng total RNA. The TCRbeta libraries were prepared through three rounds of nested multiplex PCR following a slightly modified ARM-PCR procedure. Each of the first two PCR rounds ran for around 10 cycles using multiplex TRBV1-TRBV30 forward primers together with a Cbeta reverse primer. Sample barcodes and Illumina adapters were attached in a final 25-cycle PCR using Deep VentR polymerase. Before sequencing, amplicons between 200 and 500 bp were purified from gel using a QIAquick gel extraction kit. An Illumina HiSeq 2500 was used to sequence the TCRbeta amplicons, generating 250-bp paired-end reads. Regarding the original processing steps: Reads were quality-trimmed with Trimmomatic v0.33, and paired reads were merged with FLASH v1.2.11 to recover full CDR3 sequences. V, D and J germline segments were assigned to the rearranged TCRbeta sequences by MiGEC v1.2.1b. Clonotype statistics and Shannon-Wiener diversity indices were computed with VDJtools v1.0.0. Except for diversity analysis, only the 250 most abundant clonotypes of each sample were used in subsequent analyses to reduce sampling bias. TCRdb reworked the public reads: Q25 trimming with fastp, MiXCR clone assembly, productive beta chains retained. A single entry per CDR3 protein holds the most common genes and DNA from its merged rows. V and J calls and clone size were set by TCRdb, not the authors. This sample has 30,000 to 35,000 distinct CDR3 sequences in its table, and 76% of those were observed once. The top ten hold about 35% of the sample.

The chain uses TRBV20-1 and TRBJ2-1, and TRBD2 may be the D gene, going by 6 matching bases. The sequence was obtained from a man in his forties with primary liver carcinoma and hepatitis B virus infection. Input material: liver tumor tissue from sampling region 5. This specimen's cell subset or site label, per the study, means: tumor region T5, tumor centre. The CDR3 reads CSARERGGSVYNEQFF. The bases read TGCAGTGCTAGAGAGAGGGGAGGCAGCGTTTACAATGAGCAGTTCTTC.